This T cell receptor beta chain was retrieved from a study of blood T cells in healthy people across ages. Next came a second PCR, run for about 6 to 12 cycles, which used a sample-barcoded 5' primer along with a J-beta primer mix. TCRdb recomputed calls from the 5' RACE reads with MiXCR, one row per CDR3 protein. The sample records 1,100,000 or so distinct CDR3 sequences, 40% to 55% being singletons. This clonotype appeared a few times. The clonotype originates from an older woman in good health. The sample was blood.

Written as DNA, the CDR3 is TGTGCCACCTCTCGGGGGGAATACTACGAGCAGTACTTC. This sequence encodes CATSRGEYYEQYF. The V call is TRBV6-6, the J call TRBJ2-7; 7 positions match TRBD2. V dropped 10 bases and J dropped 3; count of bases not matched to a gene: 9. The CDR3 is 13 amino acids. Germline lookup yields CDR1 MNHNY and CDR2 SVGAGI (reference sequence).